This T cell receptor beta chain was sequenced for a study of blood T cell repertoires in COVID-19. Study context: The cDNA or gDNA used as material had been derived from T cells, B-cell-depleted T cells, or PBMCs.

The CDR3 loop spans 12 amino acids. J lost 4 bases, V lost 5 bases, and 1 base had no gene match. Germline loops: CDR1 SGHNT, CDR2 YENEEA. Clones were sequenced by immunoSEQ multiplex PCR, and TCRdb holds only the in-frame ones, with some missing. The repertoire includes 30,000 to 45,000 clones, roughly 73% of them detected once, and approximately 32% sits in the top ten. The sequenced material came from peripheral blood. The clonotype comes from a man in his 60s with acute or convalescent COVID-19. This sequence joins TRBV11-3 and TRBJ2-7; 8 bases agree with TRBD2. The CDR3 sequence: CASSREGYEQYF. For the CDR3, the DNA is TGTGCCAGCAGCCGGGAGGGTTACGAGCAGTACTTC.